This TCR beta chain was captured in a study of post-analysis software for immune sequencing data. Study-level information: Relapsing-remitting, secondary progressive and progressive-relapsing forms of multiple sclerosis all featured among disease courses.

The ends lost 5 bases at V and 5 bases at J; junction bases unmatched: 11. The CDR3 sequence is 18 residues long. Germline CDR1 and CDR2: KGHDR and SFDVKD. By share, this clonotype counts as medium-sized. Antigen specificity is unknown. General study points: Compared against controls, patients with multiple sclerosis displayed significantly lower normalized Chao1 diversity. Four or five TRBV segments were more frequent in patients than controls; TRBV5-6, TRBV5-1 and TRBV20-1 belonged to this group.

TCR beta libraries were prepared from cDNA with unique molecular identifiers. T cells numbering 1 to 10 million gave rise to roughly 0.5 million cDNA molecules. Via MiXCR, TCRdb re-called the PCR reads, giving one row per CDR3 protein. Of hundreds of thousands of distinct CDR3 sequences listed, 40% to 50% are singletons. The TCR was taken from a girl between 10 and 17 years old with multiple sclerosis. The V and J genes are TRBV24-1 and TRBJ2-1; 13 bases map to TRBD2. The sequencing sample was made of blood. The CDR3 DNA follows: TGTGCCACCAGTGGGCTACCTGGGACTAGCGGGAAGGACAATGAGCAGTTCTTC. Residues: CATSGLPGTSGKDNEQFF.